Listed below are T cell receptor beta chains from one sample, sequenced in a study of CD8 T cells in Susac syndrome. In TCRdb, the immunoSEQ multiplex PCR reads were re-called with MiXCR into one record per CDR3 protein. The sample has 100,000 to 150,000 distinct CDR3 sequences; over 90% are singletons. Source material: CD4+ T cells from PBMCs. These TCRs come from a human donor in good health. Each CDR3 is given with its conserved first and last residue. D genes are given only for firm matches. Only part of the rows carry a size: once, few, many, or a class if the clone is expanded.

>NA|NA|TRBJ2-7|TRBV18
TGTGCCAGCTCACCATCTACGGGATCCTCCTACGAGCAGTACTTC
CASSPSTGSSYEQYF
>NA|NA|TRBJ2-7|TRBV3-1
TGTGCCAGCAGCCAGACATCCTACGAGCAGTACTTC
CASSQTSYEQYF
>NA|NA|TRBJ2-2|TRBV5-1
TGCGCCAGCAGCTTGTTGAATAAAACCCAGAACACCGGGGAGCTGTTTTTT
CASSLLNKTQNTGELFF
>once|NA|TRBJ2-5|TRBV27
TGTGCCAGCAGTTTTTGGGGCGCGGAGACCCAGTACTTC
CASSFWGAETQYF
>NA|NA|TRBJ1-1|TRBV29-1
TGCAGCGCTCCTGTGCGTGGGGGTTCCATGAACACTGAAGCTTTCTTT
CSAPVRGGSMNTEAFF
>NA|TRBD1|TRBJ2-5|TRBV29-1
TGCAGCGTTGAGTTCAGCGCAGGGGGAGAGACCCAGTACTTC
CSVEFSAGGETQYF
>NA|TRBD1|TRBJ2-4|TRBV11-3
TGTGCCAGCAGCGCTCGCCCCCTGACAGGGGCGGGAAACATTCAGTACTTC
CASSARPLTGAGNIQYF
>NA|NA|TRBJ2-7|TRBV28
TGTGCCAGCAGATCCCCGACAGGATACGAGCAGTACTTC
CASRSPTGYEQYF
>NA|TRBD1|TRBJ2-7|TRBV12-3/TRBV12-4
TGTGCCAGCAGTTTAAGGGGGCTGGGCGAGCAGTACTTC
CASSLRGLGEQYF
>NA|NA|TRBJ2-7|TRBV6-5
TGTGCCAGCAGTTACGGGTCGGGGAGCTCCTACGAGCAGTACTTC
CASSYGSGSSYEQYF
>NA|NA|TRBJ1-5|TRBV28
TGTGCCAGCAGTTTCCAAGGGGGGAGGCAGCCCCAGCATTTT
CASSFQGGRQPQHF
>NA|NA|TRBJ2-5|TRBV7-9
TGTGCCAGCAGCTCTGACAGGTCCAAGACCCAGTACTTC
CASSSDRSKTQYF
>once|NA|TRBJ1-4|TRBV15
TGTGCCACCAGCATAAATGAAAAACTGTTTTTT
CATSINEKLFF
>NA|NA|TRBJ1-1|TRBV7-8
TGTGCCAGCAGGGAGGACAGACGGAACACTGAAGCTTTCTTT
CASREDRRNTEAFF
>once|TRBD2|TRBJ2-2|TRBV6-1
TGTGCCAGCGGCGGTGTAGCGGGAGCCTCAACCGGGGAGCTGTTTTTT
CASGGVAGASTGELFF
>NA|NA|TRBJ2-4|TRBV19
TGTGCCAGTGGGACTGGGGACATTCAGTACTTC
CASGTGDIQYF
>NA|NA|TRBJ2-2|TRBV29-1
TGCAGCGTTGAAGGTGGGGCTAACACCGGGGAGCTGTTTTTT
CSVEGGANTGELFF
>NA|NA|TRBJ1-2|TRBV19
TGTGCCAGTAGTAGACAAGGGAGAAACTATGGCTACACCTTC
CASSRQGRNYGYTF
>NA|NA|TRBJ2-2|TRBV6-5
TGTGCCAGCAGTTACTTTAACACCGGGGAGCTGTTTTTT
CASSYFNTGELFF
>NA|NA|TRBJ1-4|TRBV7-9
TGTGCCAGCAGCGATATCTCAACCGGGCGGAAAAATGAAAAACTGTTTTTT
CASSDISTGRKNEKLFF
>NA|TRBD1|TRBJ1-2|TRBV3-1
TGTGCCAGCAGCCGGGCGACAGGGGGCTATGGCTACACCTTC
CASSRATGGYGYTF
>few|TRBD1|TRBJ2-7|TRBV2
TGTGCCAGCAGTCGGGACACAGGGGACGAGCAGTACTTC
CASSRDTGDEQYF
>NA|TRBD1|TRBJ2-7|TRBV20-1
TGCAGTGCTACTTCCAACGAGGCCGGGACAGGACTTTACGAGCAGTACTTC
CSATSNEAGTGLYEQYF
>NA|NA|TRBJ2-7|TRBV29-1
TGCAGCGTCCTAGAACAGGGACACTACGAGCAGTACTTC
CSVLEQGHYEQYF
>NA|TRBD2|TRBJ2-7|TRBV28
TGTGCCAGCAGAGGCGGCGGGAGCTTTGGCGAGCAGTACTTC
CASRGGGSFGEQYF
>NA|NA|TRBJ1-5|TRBV28
TGTGCCTCTAAGGGGCAGCCTAATCAGCCCCAGCATTTT
CASKGQPNQPQHF
>NA|NA|TRBJ2-7|TRBV6-6
TGTGCCAGCAGTTCAAACTTCGAGCAGTACTTC
CASSSNFEQYF
>NA|NA|TRBJ2-3|TRBV3-1
TGTGCCAGCAGCCGGGCAGATACGCAGTATTTT
CASSRADTQYF
>NA|NA|TRBJ2-2|TRBV19
TGTGCCACTAGGGGTAGTGGGAACACCGGGGAGCTGTTTTTT
CATRGSGNTGELFF
>NA|TRBD1|TRBJ1-5|TRBV20-1
TGCAGTGCTAGTAGTCAGGGACAGCAGCCCCAGCATTTT
CSASSQGQQPQHF
>NA|NA|TRBJ1-5|TRBV19
TGTGCCAGTAGCCCAGACAGGTCCAATCAGCCCCAGCATTTT
CASSPDRSNQPQHF
>NA|NA|TRBJ1-2|TRBV27
TGTGCCAGCAGTTTATACGGGTCCAACTATGGCTACACCTTC
CASSLYGSNYGYTF
>once|TRBD2|TRBJ2-3|TRBV29-1
TGCAGCACCGCTAGCGGGAGGGCCTCAGATACGCAGTATTTT
CSTASGRASDTQYF
>NA|TRBD1|TRBJ2-3|TRBV7-9
TGTGCCACACAGGGGCTGCCTGGCACAGATACGCAGTATTTT
CATQGLPGTDTQYF
>NA|NA|TRBJ2-7|TRBV3-1
TGTGCCAGCAGCCTGAACCAAAAAGAGCAGTACTTC
CASSLNQKEQYF
>NA|NA|TRBJ2-1|TRBV27
TGTGCCAGCAGTTCCACAGGGATCCTAAAGCAGTTCTTC
CASSSTGILKQFF
>once|NA|TRBJ2-7|TRBV29-1
TGCAGCGTTGAACTCGGGCAGGTACTTGAGCAGTACTTC
CSVELGQVLEQYF
>NA|NA|TRBJ2-3|TRBV5-4
TGTGCCAGCAGCTCCGGGCAGGGTTATACAGATACGCAGTATTTT
CASSSGQGYTDTQYF
>NA|TRBD2|TRBJ2-1|TRBV28
TGTGCCAGCAGTTTGTTGCGGGAGGGCCCCTACAATGAGCAGTTCTTC
CASSLLREGPYNEQFF
>NA|NA|TRBJ2-7|TRBV5-5
TGTGCCAGCCTCGACCCGGGCAGGCTGGACGAGCAGTACTTC
CASLDPGRLDEQYF
>NA|NA|TRBJ2-7|TRBV29-1
TGCAGCGTGATGGTAGGCAGATCCTCCTACGAGCAGTACTTC
CSVMVGRSSYEQYF
>NA|TRBD2|TRBJ2-3|TRBV27
TGTGCCAGCAGCGGACTAGCGGGCACAGATACGCAGTATTTT
CASSGLAGTDTQYF
>NA|TRBD2|TRBJ2-1|TRBV3-1
TGTGCCAGCAGCCGCCAGAGCGGGGGCAATGAGCAGTTCTTC
CASSRQSGGNEQFF
>NA|TRBD1|TRBJ1-2|TRBV28
TGTGCCAGCCGAGTCGCCGGGACAGGGGGCTATGGCTACACCTTC
CASRVAGTGGYGYTF
>NA|NA|TRBJ2-1|TRBV6-6
TGTGCCAGCAGGCTAACCCCAGGAGTTGAGCAGTTCTTC
CASRLTPGVEQFF
>NA|NA|TRBJ2-5|TRBV24-1
TGTGCCACCAGTGCCCCAAGGCAGCCCCTATTCCAAGAGACCCAGTACTTC
CATSAPRQPLFQETQYF
>NA|NA|TRBJ2-1|TRBV6-1
TGTGCCAGCAGTGCGGGACAGGCGACGGGAGGGCCGTGGTACAATGAGCAGTTCTTC
CASSAGQATGGPWYNEQFF
>NA|NA|TRBJ2-7|TRBV5-1
TGCGCCAGCAGCCCGACAGGCCACGAGCAGTACTTC
CASSPTGHEQYF
>NA|TRBD1|TRBJ1-2|TRBV6-5
TGTGCCAGCAGTTCCCCAGGGGGAGGCTACACCTTC
CASSSPGGGYTF
>NA|NA|TRBJ1-4|TRBV7-9
TGTGCCAGCAGCTTAACGTTCGGGGAAAAACTGTTTTTT
CASSLTFGEKLFF
>NA|TRBD1|TRBJ2-5|TRBV10-3
TGTGCCATCAGTGAGTCGGGACAGGGGGTTGAGACCCAGTACTTC
CAISESGQGVETQYF